These 32 T cell receptor beta chains were sequenced from one sample in a study of T cells in Graves' hyperthyroidism and ophthalmopathy. Amplified regions were TCR beta CDR3 sequences from RNA transcripts. In the first-round RT-PCR of the TCR CDR3, the HTBI primer set was used. TCRdb re-called the multiplex PCR reads through MiXCR, storing one row per CDR3 protein. The sample has around 620,000 distinct CDR3 sequences; about 16% are singletons. The sequenced sample consisted of blood. The source of these receptors is a woman younger than 45 with Graves' hyperthyroidism.

This chain uses TRBV28 with TRBJ1-5; 7 positions match TRBD1. CDR1 is MDHEN, CDR2 SYDVKM, per germline. Trimming removed 10 bases from V and 3 bases from J; junction bases left unmatched: 6. The CDR3 extends over 13 amino acids. This CDR3 reads CATRTGFNQPQHF. The CDR3 DNA reads as TGTGCCACCCGGACAGGATTCAATCAGCCCCAGCATTTT. The whole variable domain, filled in from reference TRBV28 and TRBJ1-5, reads DVKVTQSSRYLVKRTGEKVFLECVQDMDHENMFWYRQDPGLGLRLIYFSYDVKMKEKGDIPEGYSVSREKKERFSLILESASTNQTSMYLCATRTGFNQPQHFGDGTRLSIL.

This clonotype came up a few times. The rearrangement uses TRBV28 and TRBJ2-7, with D unclear. Germline CDR1 is MDHEN and CDR2 is SYDVKM. This CDR3 is 15 amino acids long. Trimming shortened V by 4 bases and J by 3 bases, and 16 bases separated the two germline ends. CDR3 nucleotide sequence: TGTGCCAGCAGTTCCTTGGCAGCTGGCTTCTACGAGCAGTACTTC. This gives the protein CASSSLAAGFYEQYF.

This clonotype has more than one count but fewer than ten. The chain recombines TRBV6-1 with TRBJ2-4; 10 positions match TRBD2. Germline V gene data show CDR1 as MNHNS and CDR2 as SASEGT. The length of the CDR3 is 17 residues. V was clipped by 2 bases and J by 8 bases; unmatched bases: 12. This CDR3 is CASSELKWSSGRDIQYF. CDR3 DNA: TGTGCCAGCAGTGAATTGAAATGGTCTAGCGGGAGAGACATTCAGTACTTC.

The V call is TRBV12-3 or TRBV12-4, the J call TRBJ2-1; the D gene is possibly TRBD1 (5 bases). With 10 bases removed from V and 8 bases from J, the gap between germline ends came to 12 bases. The CDR3 extends over 11 amino acids. CDR3 coding DNA: TGTGCCAACCATATAGGGGATGAGCAGTTCTTC. Translating gives CANHIGDEQFF.

This clonotype has only a few counts. The chain has TRBV7-8 and TRBJ2-6; D is unresolved. Germline loops: CDR1 SGHVS, CDR2 FQNEAQ. The CDR3 spans 15 residues. V lost 5 bases to trimming and J lost 0 bases, with 8 bases between them. The CDR3 nucleotides read TGTGCCAGCAGCGACCGGGCCTCTGGGGCCAACGTCCTGACTTTC. Protein product: CASSDRASGANVLTF.

As regards this clonotype: A much larger clonotype is one base distant, so this may be a read error. V usage is TRBV29-1 and J usage is TRBJ1-1; a possible D gene is TRBD1 (6 bases). CDR1 is SQVTM and CDR2 is ANQGSEA in the germline V gene. V was pared by 5 bases and J by 9 bases, with 19 bases between. The CDR3 runs 13 residues. The CDR3 sequence is CSVSGGTGQKAFF. DNA for the CDR3: TGCAGCGTTAGTGGTGGTACAGGGCAGAAAGCTTTCTTT.

The chain recombines TRBV27 with TRBJ2-6; no clear D gene. Deletions cut 1 base from V and 4 bases from J, with 17 bases between. The germline V gene has CDR1 MNHEY and CDR2 SMNVEV (reference sequence). This CDR3 has 18 amino acids. DNA for the CDR3: TGTGCCAGCAGTTTATATATGGGGTTGACATCCGGGGCCAACGTCCTGACTTTC. Translated, it gives CASSLYMGLTSGANVLTF.

The V call is TRBV19, the J call TRBJ2-2; TRBD2 matches 9 bases. Looked up from germline, CDR1 is LNHDA and CDR2 is SQIVND (reference sequence). J gave up 5 bases and V 10 bases, and 11 bases lay outside the gene matches. This CDR3 is 15 amino acids long. The CDR3 DNA is TGTGCCACCTCTCCCGGGACTAGCAATACCGGGGAGCTGTTTTTT. Amino acids: CATSPGTSNTGELFF.

The chain carries TRBV5-1 and TRBJ2-7; the D gene is possibly TRBD2 (5 bases). Germline loops: CDR1 SGHRS, CDR2 YFSETQ. Trimming shortened V by 0 bases and J by 5 bases, and 15 bases separated the two germline ends. This CDR3 contains 15 residues. The CDR3 loop is CASSLGGDLINEQYF. The CDR3 DNA is TGCGCCAGCAGCTTGGGGGGAGATTTAATCAACGAGCAGTACTTC.

This clonotype was counted at least ten times. The chain employs TRBV5-1 and TRBJ2-1; 7 positions agree with TRBD2. The CDR3 is 17 residues long. Trimming took 5 bases from V and 7 from J; bases not matched to a gene: 18. Germline CDR1 and CDR2: SGHRS and YFSETQ. CDR3 bases: TGCGCCAGCAGTTCCCTCGTAGTGGGAGGGCCAGGGAATGAGCAGTTCTTC. It specifies CASSSLVVGGPGNEQFF.

This clonotype appeared a few times. One base away lies a much larger clone, so this may be a sequencing read error. The V call is TRBV18, the J call TRBJ2-3; 8 nucleotides agree with TRBD2. The CDR3 has 14 amino acids. Trimming removed 4 bases from V and 5 bases from J; junction bases left unmatched: 5. The germline V gene encodes CDR1 KGHSH and CDR2 LQKENI. This CDR3 reads CASSQGLARDTQYF. The CDR3 nucleotides are TGTGCCAGCTCACAAGGACTAGCCAGAGATACGCAGTATTTT.

This clonotype was seen many times. J is TRBJ1-1 and V is TRBV7-2; the match to TRBD1 covers 8 bases. V lost 6 bases, J lost 5 bases, and 8 bases stayed unmatched. The CDR3 contains 14 residues. Germline CDR1 is SGHTA and CDR2 is FQGNSA. The CDR3 reads CASSLDRGGTEAFF. CDR3 in DNA: TGTGCCAGCAGTCTCGACAGGGGTGGGACTGAAGCTTTCTTT.

This clonotype came up many times. This chain joins TRBV6-1 and TRBJ2-1, with 9 bases identical to TRBD2. Germline V gene sequence: CDR1 MNHNS, CDR2 SASEGT. The CDR3 contains 14 residues. The trim removed 7 bases at V and 9 bases at J, leaving 10 bases unmatched. CDR3: CASTGWREGLEQFF. The CDR3 bases are TGTGCCAGCACCGGCTGGCGGGAGGGCCTTGAGCAGTTCTTC.

This clonotype appeared many times. The chain has TRBV2 and TRBJ2-1; 9 bases match TRBD1. J lost 6 bases, V lost 1 base, and 4 bases had no gene match. The CDR3 runs 15 residues. CDR1 is SNHLY and CDR2 is FYNNEI in the germline V gene. CDR3 DNA: TGTGCCAGCAGTGAAGTGGGGACAGGGCTCAATGAGCAGTTCTTC. Translating it yields CASSEVGTGLNEQFF.

At least ten counts were recorded for this clonotype. This sequence joins TRBV30 and TRBJ2-7; D is unresolved. Trimming took 3 bases from V and 0 from J, leaving 12 bases between them. CDR3 size: 14 residues. The germline gives CDR1 GTSNPN, CDR2 SVGIG (reference sequence). CDR3 DNA: TGTGCCTGGAGGAGACTCCCATTCTCCTACGAGCAGTACTTC. Protein: CAWRRLPFSYEQYF. The variable domain in full, with the rest retrieved from reference TRBV30 and TRBJ2-7, is SQTIHQWPATLVQPVGSPLSLECTVEGTSNPNLYWYRQAAGRGLQLLFYSVGIGQISSEVPQNLSASRPQDRQFILSSKKLLLSDSGFYLCAWRRLPFSYEQYFGPGTRLTVT.

This clonotype was recorded a few times. This chain connects TRBV27 to TRBJ2-1; D is perhaps TRBD1 or TRBD2 (5 bases each). The CDR3 runs to 13 residues. Germline V gives CDR1 MNHEY, CDR2 SMNVEV (reference sequence). V shed 7 bases and J shed 11 bases, with 18 bases lying between them. The DNA of the CDR3 is TGTGCCAGCATCGGGAAGGGGCCCCCTAAGCAGTTCTTC. Residues: CASIGKGPPKQFF.

This clonotype appeared a few times. The V call is TRBV29-1, the J call TRBJ1-4; D gene ambiguous. The CDR3 contains 12 residues. V lost 0 bases, J lost 10 bases, and 9 bases lay in between. Per the germline V gene, CDR1 is SQVTM and CDR2 is ANQGSEA. The CDR3 is CSVEEYGRKLFF. The CDR3 bases are TGCAGCGTTGAAGAATATGGGCGAAAACTGTTTTTT.

CDR3 nucleotides: TGCAGCGTTAACGATGGGGGGCGGGTTGGGGAGCAGTACTTC. Translated: CSVNDGGRVGEQYF. The chain couples TRBV29-1 to TRBJ2-7; D is possibly TRBD1 or TRBD2 (6 bases each). Germline V gene sequence: CDR1 SQVTM, CDR2 ANQGSEA. The CDR3 contains 14 residues. The V end lost 5 bases, the J end lost 7 bases, and 21 bases lay between the germline ends.

This clonotype was picked up many times. The chain couples TRBV28 to TRBJ2-2, with 9 nucleotides matching TRBD2. CDR3 size: 16 residues. The germline V gene encodes CDR1 MDHEN and CDR2 SYDVKM. After removal of 2 bases from V and 5 bases from J, the junction contained 6 bases not matched to a gene. The CDR3 coding sequence is TGTGCCAGCAGTTTAAGGCTAGCGGGACGTACCGGGGAGCTGTTTTTT. It yields the protein CASSLRLAGRTGELFF.

V is TRBV6-1 and J is TRBJ1-2, with D possibly matching TRBD1 (6 bases). CDR1 MNHNS and CDR2 SASEGT come from the germline V gene. The CDR3 length is 15 residues. V lost 6 bases and J lost 5, with 19 bases in between. This CDR3 is CASRKPQGRGYGYTF. In DNA form, the CDR3 reads TGTGCCAGCAGAAAACCTCAGGGGCGAGGGTATGGCTACACCTTC.

This clonotype was picked up many times. J is TRBJ2-1 and V is TRBV7-2; TRBD2 matches at 11 bases. Trimming at V came to 9 bases and at J to 2 bases, leaving 6 bases not matched to a gene. Germline CDR1 SGHTA, CDR2 FQGNSA. This CDR3 region has 15 residues. CDR3 sequence: CASILAGGTYNEQFF. The CDR3 DNA reads TGTGCCAGTATATTAGCGGGAGGGACCTACAATGAGCAGTTCTTC.

This clonotype was seen at least ten times. The gene calls are TRBV6-1 and TRBJ1-1; D uncertain. The V end lost 6 bases, the J end lost 5 bases, and 16 bases lay between the germline ends. CDR3 length: 14 residues. Germline lookup yields CDR1 MNHNS and CDR2 SASEGT. DNA of the CDR3: TGTGCCAGCAGCCCTTCAACACCGACGACTGAAGCTTTCTTT. This translates into CASSPSTPTTEAFF.

This clonotype showed up many times. The V and J genes are TRBV7-9 and TRBJ2-3; D is uncertain. The V and J ends lost 1 base and 5 bases respectively, with 4 bases between them. This CDR3 comprises 12 residues. The germline V gene encodes CDR1 SEHNR and CDR2 FQNEAQ (reference sequence). The CDR3, as DNA: TGTGCCAGCAGCTTAGACCTAGATACGCAGTATTTT. Translating it yields CASSLDLDTQYF.

The chain has TRBV7-9 and TRBJ2-1, with 7 bases fitting TRBD1. Looked up from germline, CDR1 is SEHNR and CDR2 is FQNEAQ (reference sequence). There are 15 residues in the CDR3. V dropped 1 base and J dropped 4; count of bases not matched to a gene: 4. The DNA for the CDR3 is TGTGCCAGCAGCTTAGACAGGGGCATGTACAATGAGCAGTTCTTC. This translates into CASSLDRGMYNEQFF.

V is TRBV7-2 and J is TRBJ1-1, with 10 bases lining up with TRBD1. The CDR3 sequence is 16 residues long. Per germline, CDR1 SGHTA and CDR2 FQGNSA. The V segment lost 2 bases and the J segment 4 bases; nucleotides outside the gene matches: 7. The CDR3 DNA sequence: TGTGCCAGCAGCTTATCCCGACAGGGGGCGCGCACTGAAGCTTTCTTT. Encoded protein: CASSLSRQGARTEAFF. The variable domain in full, with the rest retrieved from reference TRBV7-2 and TRBJ1-1, is GAGVSQSPSNKVTEKGKDVELRCDPISGHTALYWYRQSLGQGLEFLIYFQGNSAPDKSGLPSDRFSAERTGGSVSTLTIQRTQQEDSAVYLCASSLSRQGARTEAFFGQGTRLTVV.

At least ten counts were recorded for this clonotype. The gene calls are TRBV3-2 and TRBJ2-1. TRBV3-2 is designated a pseudogene. CDR3 length: 12 residues. The CDR3 spells CASSQVINEQFF. The CDR3 nucleotides are TGTGCCAGCAGCCAAGTAATCAATGAGCAGTTCTTC.

This clonotype was counted ten times or more. The chain joins TRBV6-1 to TRBJ2-5, with 7 bases fitting TRBD1. V lost 5 bases, J lost 0 bases, and 9 bases stayed unmatched. The V gene's germline CDR1 is MNHNS and CDR2 SASEGT. The CDR3 spans 16 residues. Written as DNA, the CDR3 is TGTGCCAGCAGTTCCCCGACAGGGCGGGACCAAGAGACCCAGTACTTC. Amino acid sequence: CASSSPTGRDQETQYF.

The chain uses TRBV7-2 and TRBJ2-2; 8 positions match TRBD2. Germline V gene data show CDR1 as SGHTA and CDR2 as FQGNSA. The length of the CDR3 is 14 residues. After removal of 7 bases from V and 5 bases from J, the junction contained 6 bases not matched to a gene. The CDR3 sequence is CASNERERTGELFF. CDR3 nucleotide sequence: TGTGCCAGCAACGAGCGGGAGAGAACCGGGGAGCTGTTTTTT.

The chain is built from TRBV27 and TRBJ1-5; no definite D call. The germline V gene has CDR1 MNHEY and CDR2 SMNVEV (reference sequence). This CDR3 has 14 amino acids. V dropped 5 bases and J dropped 4 bases, with 12 bases sitting between them. As DNA, the CDR3 is TGTGCCAGCAGTCCGACCCGGTTTAATCAGCCCCAGCATTTT. Its translation: CASSPTRFNQPQHF.

The chain uses TRBV20-1 and TRBJ2-7; possibly TRBD2 for D (6 bases). V was pared by 5 bases and J by 5 bases, with 16 bases between. The CDR3 sequence is 13 residues long. Germline CDR1 is DFQATT and CDR2 is SNEGSKA (reference sequence). DNA of the CDR3: TGCAGTGCTCGGGTGGCGGGACCTAACGAGCAGTACTTC. It encodes CSARVAGPNEQYF.

This clonotype was seen a handful of times. The chain recombines TRBV20-1 with TRBJ1-2; unclear D gene. Germline V gene data show CDR1 as DFQATT and CDR2 as SNEGSKA (reference sequence). The CDR3 covers 13 residues. The V and J ends lost 3 bases and 7 bases respectively, with 15 bases between them. The CDR3 bases are TGCAGTGCTAGTTTCAGTTCCGACGGTGGCTACACCTTC. It yields the protein CSASFSSDGGYTF.

This clonotype was seen just once. The V gene is TRBV27, the J gene TRBJ2-5; D is ambiguous. Per germline, CDR1 MNHEY and CDR2 SMNVEV (reference sequence). CDR3 size: 13 residues. V was clipped by 3 bases and J by 5 bases, with 10 bases between them. The CDR3 protein is CASSFSVHETQYF. Written as DNA, the CDR3 is TGTGCCAGCAGTTTCTCAGTCCACGAGACCCAGTACTTC.